This T cell receptor (beta chain) was recorded in a study of T cell responses to AZD1222 COVID-19 vaccine. The data were produced by immunoSEQ multiplex PCR, yet TCRdb's version contains in-frame clones alone and is incomplete. The sample has some 120,000 clones, less than 95% seen once. Germline V CDR1 and CDR2: MNHEY, SVGAGI. Deletions cut 6 bases from V and 8 bases from J, with 17 bases between. CDR3 length: 14 amino acids. This specimen consisted of peripheral blood, obtained on day 0 of AZD1222 vaccination. The receptor comes from an adult in good health. The chain carries TRBV6-5 and TRBJ1-3; D gene unclear. The CDR3 protein is CASRYGPSAHTIYF. In nucleotides, the CDR3 is TGTGCCAGCAGATACGGACCGTCGGCTCACACCATATATTTT.